These 11 T cell receptor beta chains were sequenced from one sample in a study of cytotoxic CD8 clonotypes in ibrutinib-treated CLL. Sequenced by immunoSEQ multiplex PCR; TCRdb stores in-frame clones only, minus some. The sample has 75,000 to 80,000 clones, approximately 87% seen once; the top ten hold less than 45%. This specimen was PBMCs, taken after 24 months of ibrutinib treatment. The receptors were sampled from a human donor with chronic lymphocytic leukemia.

The CDR3 bases are TGCGCCAGCAGCTTGGGCCCCCGACAGGGGTTCTCCACTGAAGCTTTCTTT. Its protein product is CASSLGPRQGFSTEAFF. This chain links TRBV5-1 with TRBJ1-1, with 8 bases fitting TRBD1. The CDR3 is 17 amino acids. Per the germline V gene, CDR1 is SGHRS and CDR2 is YFSETQ. With V trimmed by 0 bases and J by 4 bases, 11 bases remained unmatched.

A single count supports this clone. V usage is TRBV5-1 and J usage is TRBJ1-3; D gene uncertain. V was pared by 4 bases and J by 0 bases, with 17 bases between. Germline CDR1 is SGHRS and CDR2 is YFSETQ. The CDR3 has 17 amino acids. This CDR3 reads CASSPRNAYFSGNTIYF. CDR3 in DNA: TGCGCCAGCAGCCCGAGGAATGCGTACTTCTCTGGAAACACCATATATTTT.

V usage is TRBV28 and J usage is TRBJ2-3; 9 bases agree with TRBD1. Germline CDR1 MDHEN, CDR2 SYDVKM. V lost 6 bases to trimming and J lost 5 bases; unmatched junction nucleotides: 9. This CDR3 region has 15 residues. DNA for the CDR3: TGTGCCAGCAGGCCACCGGGACAGGGAGGAGATACGCAGTATTTT. Translation: CASRPPGQGGDTQYF.

The chain carries TRBV28 and TRBJ2-3; a possible D gene is TRBD2 (6 bases). This CDR3 is built from 15 residues. Between the trimmed V and J ends, which lost 6 bases and 2 bases, there was a span of 15 bases. CDR1 and CDR2 (germline): MDHEN, SYDVKM. The chain's CDR3 is CASRGREWDTDTQYF. The CDR3 bases are TGTGCCAGCAGGGGACGGGAGTGGGACACAGATACGCAGTATTTT. Using reference TRBV28 and TRBJ2-3 for the parts outside the CDR3, the full variable domain is DVKVTQSSRYLVKRTGEKVFLECVQDMDHENMFWYRQDPGLGLRLIYFSYDVKMKEKGDIPEGYSVSREKKERFSLILESASTNQTSMYLCASRGREWDTDTQYFGPGTRLTVL.

The V gene is TRBV6-1, the J gene TRBJ2-3; D tentatively fits TRBD1 or TRBD2 (7 bases each). Germline CDR1 reads MNHNS; CDR2 reads SASEGT. The V end was cut by 6 bases, the J end by 4 bases, with 17 bases between. CDR3 length: 15 amino acids. The CDR3 sequence is CASRPKGGGPDTQYF. DNA for the CDR3: TGTGCCAGCAGACCAAAGGGAGGGGGCCCAGATACGCAGTATTTT.

The V gene is TRBV7-2, the J gene TRBJ2-7, with 7 bases that match TRBD1. The CDR3 extends over 14 amino acids. The germline CDR1 and CDR2 sequences are SGHTA and FQGNSA. The V gene end was trimmed by 5 bases and the J gene end by 4 bases; junction bases not matched to a gene: 8. Here the CDR3 DNA reads TGTGCCAGCAGCCCGGGGACAGTTAAATACGAGCAGTACTTC. Translating it yields CASSPGTVKYEQYF.

The rearrangement uses TRBV27 and TRBJ2-7; 11 bases are shared with TRBD1. Germline CDR1 and CDR2: MNHEY and SMNVEV (reference sequence). The J segment lost 8 bases and the V segment lost 2 bases, leaving 2 bases of the junction unmatched. This CDR3 is 13 amino acids long. CDR3 DNA sequence: TGTGCCAGCAGTTTAGGGACAGGGGGGAAGCAGTACTTC. It encodes CASSLGTGGKQYF.

The rearrangement joins TRBV13 to TRBJ2-1, with D possibly being TRBD1 (7 bases). Germline-derived CDR1 and CDR2 are PRHDT and FYEKMQ (reference sequence). This CDR3 spans 11 amino acids. Trimming stripped 8 bases from V and 10 bases from J, with 12 bases between. The CDR3 DNA sequence: TGTGCCAGCGGAGGGGGCGCGGAGCAGTTCTTC. It encodes CASGGGAEQFF.

The V and J genes are TRBV28 and TRBJ2-7; either TRBD1 or TRBD2 may supply D (6 bases each). The V end lost 7 bases, the J end lost 0 bases, and 16 bases lay between the germline ends. There are 15 residues in the CDR3. The germline CDR1 and CDR2 sequences are MDHEN and SYDVKM. This CDR3 is CASTPWGASSYEQYF. The CDR3 DNA follows: TGTGCCAGCACCCCGTGGGGGGCTAGCTCCTACGAGCAGTACTTC.

The chain is built from TRBV7-9 and TRBJ1-4; 7 bases agree with TRBD1. The CDR3 consists of 17 residues. CDR1 and CDR2 from the germline V gene are SEHNR and FQNEAQ (reference sequence). Trimming cost V 5 bases and J 6 bases; bases outside gene matches: 15. For the CDR3, the DNA is TGTGCCAGCAGCCCCTTCGGAGGACAGGTGATGGATGAAAAACTGTTTTTT. Its protein is CASSPFGGQVMDEKLFF.

This rearrangement joins TRBV5-1 to TRBJ2-5; 9 positions match TRBD1. The V gene's germline CDR1 is SGHRS and CDR2 YFSETQ. This CDR3 has 14 residues. V shed 4 bases, J shed 1 base, and the junction held 2 bases outside the gene matches. The CDR3 spells CASSPTGGQETQYF. CDR3 coding DNA: TGCGCCAGCAGCCCGACAGGGGGCCAAGAGACCCAGTACTTC. Using reference TRBV5-1 and TRBJ2-5 for the parts outside the CDR3, the full variable domain is KAGVTQTPRYLIKTRGQQVTLSCSPISGHRSVSWYQQTPGQGLQFLFEYFSETQRNKGNFPGRFSGRQFSNSRSEMNVSTLELGDSALYLCASSPTGGQETQYFGPGTRLLVL.